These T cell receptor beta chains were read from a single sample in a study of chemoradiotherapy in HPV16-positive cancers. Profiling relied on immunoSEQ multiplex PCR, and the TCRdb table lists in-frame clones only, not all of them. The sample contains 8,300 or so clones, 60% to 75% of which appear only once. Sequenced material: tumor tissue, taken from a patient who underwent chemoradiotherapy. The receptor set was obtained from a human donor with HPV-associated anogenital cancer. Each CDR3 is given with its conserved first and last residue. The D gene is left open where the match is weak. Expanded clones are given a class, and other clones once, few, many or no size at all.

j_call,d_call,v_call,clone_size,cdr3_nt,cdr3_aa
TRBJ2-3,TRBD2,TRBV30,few,TGTGCCTGGAGTCCATCACTAGCGGGGGACACAGATACGCAGTATTTT,CAWSPSLAGDTDTQYF
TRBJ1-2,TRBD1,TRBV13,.,TGTGCCAGCAGCTTGGGGACAGGGAACTATGGCTACACCTTC,CASSLGTGNYGYTF
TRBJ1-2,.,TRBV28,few,TGTGCCAGCACCCTCGGGGGCACTAACTATGGCTACACCTTC,CASTLGGTNYGYTF
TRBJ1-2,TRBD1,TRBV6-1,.,TGTGCCAGCAGTGGAGGGACAGGGAAGGGGTATGGCTACACCTTC,CASSGGTGKGYGYTF
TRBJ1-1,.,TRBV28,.,TGTGCCAGCAGCCCCTCTCCGACTGCAACCCCCCACCTAGCTTTCTTT,CASSPSPTATPHLAFF
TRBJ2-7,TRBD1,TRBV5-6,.,TGTGCCAGCAGCCCAACCGGGACAGGGGGCCTCGGGGAGCAGTACTTC,CASSPTGTGGLGEQYF
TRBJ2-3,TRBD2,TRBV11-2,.,TGTGCCAGCAGCTTATTACTAGCGGGGCTCACAGATACGCAGTATTTT,CASSLLLAGLTDTQYF
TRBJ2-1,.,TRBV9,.,TGTGCCAGCAGCGTAGGACTAGGGCTATACAATGAGCAGTTCTTC,CASSVGLGLYNEQFF
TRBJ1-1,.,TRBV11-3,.,TGTGCCAGCAGCTTAGGGACTGAAGATGAAGCTTTCTTT,CASSLGTEDEAFF
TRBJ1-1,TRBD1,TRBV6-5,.,TGTGCCACCGACAGGGGACCGAACACTGAAGCTTTCTTT,CATDRGPNTEAFF
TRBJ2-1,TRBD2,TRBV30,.,TGTGCCTGGAGTGGGACTAGCCCAACCAGATATCTCTCCTACAATGAGCAGTTCTTC,CAWSGTSPTRYLSYNEQFF
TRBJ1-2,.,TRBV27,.,TGTGCCAGCAGTTCGACAGGACCTTCTGGCTACACCTTC,CASSSTGPSGYTF
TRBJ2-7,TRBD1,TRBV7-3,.,TGTGCCAGCAGCTCAGGACAGGGGGGACGGTACGAGCAGTACTTC,CASSSGQGGRYEQYF
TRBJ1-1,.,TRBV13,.,TGTGCCACCCAACCCAAACGCCGGGTCCCCACTGAAGCTTTCTTT,CATQPKRRVPTEAFF
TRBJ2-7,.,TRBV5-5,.,TGTGCCAGCAGGGGGGCCCTCTTGGGCGAGCAGTACTTC,CASRGALLGEQYF
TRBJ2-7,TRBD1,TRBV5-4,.,TGTGCCAGCAGCTTGTCGGCAGGGGGCTACGAGCAGTACTTC,CASSLSAGGYEQYF
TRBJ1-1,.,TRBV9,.,TGTGCCAGCAGCGTAGTCTGGGGGGGAACTGAAGCTTTCTTT,CASSVVWGGTEAFF
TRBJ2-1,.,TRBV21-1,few,TGTGCCAGCCGGGGACTCTACAATGAGCAGTTCTTC,CASRGLYNEQFF
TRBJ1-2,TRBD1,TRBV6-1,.,TGTGCCAGCAGTGAAGCCCTGATGGGGGCAGGGGGAGCGGATGGCTACACCTTC,CASSEALMGAGGADGYTF
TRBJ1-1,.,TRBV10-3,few,TGTGCCATCAGTGAGTCCCTAGGGTCAGTCTCCACTGAAGCTTTCTTT,CAISESLGSVSTEAFF
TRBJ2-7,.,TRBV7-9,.,TGTGCCAGCAGCCCAGGGTGGGGCGAGCAGTACTTC,CASSPGWGEQYF
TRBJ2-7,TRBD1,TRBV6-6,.,TGTGCCAGCAGTGGGGACAGAGCGTCCTACGAGCAGTACTTC,CASSGDRASYEQYF
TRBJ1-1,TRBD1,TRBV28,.,TGTGCCAGCAGTTTTACAGGGGATTCAGGCACTGAAGCTTTCTTT,CASSFTGDSGTEAFF
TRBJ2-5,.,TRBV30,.,TGTGCCTGGAGTGGAGGGGAGACCCAGTACTTC,CAWSGGETQYF
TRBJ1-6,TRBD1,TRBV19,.,TGTGCCAGTAGTATGACAGGGGGCTTTAATTCACCCCTCCACTTT,CASSMTGGFNSPLHF
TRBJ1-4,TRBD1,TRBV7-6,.,TGTGCCAGCAGCTTAGCAGGGGCACAGGGGAGGGAAAAACTGTTTTTT,CASSLAGAQGREKLFF
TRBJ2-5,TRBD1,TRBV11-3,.,TGTGCCAGCAGCGCGCCGACAGGGGAAAAGACCCAGTACTTC,CASSAPTGEKTQYF
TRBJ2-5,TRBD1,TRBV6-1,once,TGTGCCAGCACGAAAGGAGCAGGGGGCGAAGAGACCCAGTACTTC,CASTKGAGGEETQYF
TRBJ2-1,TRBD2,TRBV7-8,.,TGTGCCAGCAGCCAAGCGGGAGGAACCTACAATGAGCAGTTCTTC,CASSQAGGTYNEQFF
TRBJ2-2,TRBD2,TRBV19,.,TGTGCCAGTAGTATCTCCATCAGCGGGGGTCACGGGGAGCTGTTTTTT,CASSISISGGHGELFF
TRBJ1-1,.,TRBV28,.,TGTGCCAGCAGTTTCCGTGGAACATTTGAAGCTTTCTTT,CASSFRGTFEAFF
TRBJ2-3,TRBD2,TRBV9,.,TGTGCCAGCAGCGTAGCTCTAGCGGGGGCTAGCACAGATACGCAGTATTTT,CASSVALAGASTDTQYF
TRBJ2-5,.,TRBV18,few,TGTGCCAGCTCACCACCGGGACAAAGCGAGACCCAGTACTTC,CASSPPGQSETQYF
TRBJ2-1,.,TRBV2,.,TGTGCCAGCAGTGTAAGACGGGACAATGAGCAGTTCTTC,CASSVRRDNEQFF
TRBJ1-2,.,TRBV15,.,TGTGCCACCAGCAGAGGGGGGACACATGGGACTAACTATGGCTACACCTTC,CATSRGGTHGTNYGYTF
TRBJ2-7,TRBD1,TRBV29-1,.,TGCAGCGCTGGGGGCGGGACAGGGGGCTCGAACGAGCAGTACTTC,CSAGGGTGGSNEQYF
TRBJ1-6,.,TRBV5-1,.,TGCGCCAGCAGCTTACATCGGGGGAAATCACCCCTCCACTTT,CASSLHRGKSPLHF
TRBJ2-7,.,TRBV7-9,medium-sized,TGTGCCAGCAGGGGGGCCCTCTTGGGCGAGCAGTACTTC,CASRGALLGEQYF
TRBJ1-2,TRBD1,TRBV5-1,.,TGCGCCAGCAGAGAAGGACAGGGGAACTATGGCTACACCTTC,CASREGQGNYGYTF
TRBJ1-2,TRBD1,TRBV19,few,TGTGCCAGTAGTATACCGGGACAGGGGGTAGCTAACTATGGCTACACCTTC,CASSIPGQGVANYGYTF
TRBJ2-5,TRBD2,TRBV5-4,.,TGTGCCAGCAGTTTCGGGGGGAAGGGAGAGACCCAGTACTTC,CASSFGGKGETQYF
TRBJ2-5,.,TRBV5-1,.,TGCGCCAGCAGCTTGGTCCCGGATAAAGAGACCCAGTACTTC,CASSLVPDKETQYF
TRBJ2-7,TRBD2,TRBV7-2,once,TGTGCCAGCAGCGAGGACGGGGGGATTTACGAGCAGTACTTC,CASSEDGGIYEQYF
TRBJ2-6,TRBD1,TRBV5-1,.,TGCGCCAGCGCTTCGACAGGGGTGGGGGCCAACGTCCTGACTTTC,CASASTGVGANVLTF
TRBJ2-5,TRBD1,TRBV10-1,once,TGCGCCAGCAGTAGCCCGGACAGGGTCAAAGAGACCCAGTACTTC,CASSSPDRVKETQYF
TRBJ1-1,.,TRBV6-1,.,TGTGCCAGCAGCCTAGTAGACACTGAAGCTTTCTTT,CASSLVDTEAFF
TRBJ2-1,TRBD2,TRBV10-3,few,TGTGCCATCAGTGAGTCGAAGGCTAGCGGGGATAACAATGAGCAGTTCTTC,CAISESKASGDNNEQFF
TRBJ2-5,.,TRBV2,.,TGTGCCAGCAGCTACGGCCAAGAGACCCAGTACTTC,CASSYGQETQYF
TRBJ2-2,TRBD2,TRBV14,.,TGTGCCAGCAGCCAACCCGGGACTAGCGGGAACACCGGGGAGCTGTTTTTT,CASSQPGTSGNTGELFF
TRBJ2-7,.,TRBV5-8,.,TGTGCCAGCGGATACTACGAGCAGTACTTC,CASGYYEQYF
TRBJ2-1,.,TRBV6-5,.,TGTGCCAGCAGTTACCAGTCAAATCGGGCGGACGAGCAGTTCTTC,CASSYQSNRADEQFF
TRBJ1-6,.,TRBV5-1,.,TGCGCCAGCAGCTTGTCTCAGGGCTTACGTTCACCCCTCCACTTT,CASSLSQGLRSPLHF
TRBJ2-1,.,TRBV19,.,TGTGCCAGTAGGGGCTTCGAGTTCAATGAGCAGTTCTTC,CASRGFEFNEQFF
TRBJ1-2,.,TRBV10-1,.,TGCGCCAGCAGTGAAGGACAGAGCTATGGCTACACCTTC,CASSEGQSYGYTF
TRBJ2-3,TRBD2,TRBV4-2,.,TGTGCCAGCAGCCAAGATTCCCTAGCGGGGGCCCTAGATACGCAGTATTTT,CASSQDSLAGALDTQYF
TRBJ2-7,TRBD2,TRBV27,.,TGTGCCAGCAGTTCGGGACTAGCTCCGGGGGGCGAGCAGTACTTC,CASSSGLAPGGEQYF
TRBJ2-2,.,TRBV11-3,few,TGTGCCAGCAGCTCTAGGGGTCCCGGGGAGCTGTTTTTT,CASSSRGPGELFF